Below, 16 T cell receptor beta chains from the same sample are listed, as sequenced in a study of memory CD4+ T cells and cytomegalovirus serostatus. TCRdb keeps only in-frame clones here, not all; method: immunoSEQ multiplex PCR. The data contain under 50,000 clones, roughly three quarters of them seen just once; the ten biggest clones take up more than 0.75%. The sort gate was single viable CD3+CD4+CD8-CD45RO+ cells for memory CD4+ T cells. The sequenced sample was memory CD4+ T cells from blood. The receptors here all came from an adult in good health and CMV-seronegative.

The V and J genes are TRBV30 and TRBJ1-5; 9 bases map to TRBD1. CDR3 length equals 15 residues. The V gene end was trimmed by 0 bases and the J gene end by 4 bases; junction bases not matched to a gene: 4. Per germline, CDR1 GTSNPN and CDR2 SVGIG (reference sequence). The CDR3 loop is CAWSVQGQGNQPQHF. The CDR3 region has the DNA TGTGCCTGGAGTGTACAAGGACAGGGGAATCAGCCCCAGCATTTT.

The V call is TRBV28, the J call TRBJ1-4, with D possibly matching TRBD1 (6 bases). The CDR3 is 15 amino acids. Germline CDR1 reads MDHEN; CDR2 reads SYDVKM. Trimming cost V 5 bases and J 5 bases, with 15 bases left between them. This chain's CDR3 is CASSARGRINEKLFF. CDR3 nucleotides: TGTGCCAGCAGTGCCAGGGGACGGATAAATGAAAAACTGTTTTTT.

This clone was picked up a small number of times. The J gene is TRBJ1-6, the V gene TRBV30, with D perhaps matching TRBD1 (5 bases). The CDR3 has 13 residues. The germline V gene encodes CDR1 GTSNPN and CDR2 SVGIG (reference sequence). Trimming cost V 6 bases and J 6 bases, with 12 bases left between them. CDR3 DNA sequence: TGTGCCTGCTTAGGACAACTTAATTCACCCCTCCACTTT. Translating gives CACLGQLNSPLHF.

V is TRBV2 and J is TRBJ2-1, with D perhaps TRBD1 (5 bases). Germline CDR1 is SNHLY and CDR2 is FYNNEI. V was pared by 6 bases and J by 5 bases, with 14 bases between. This CDR3 is 14 amino acids long. The CDR3 bases are TGTGCCAGCAGCTACAGGTATCCTAACAATGAGCAGTTCTTC. Translated, it gives CASSYRYPNNEQFF.

V is TRBV5-1 and J is TRBJ1-2; TRBD1 aligns across 8 bases. CDR1 SGHRS and CDR2 YFSETQ come from the germline V gene. The CDR3 covers 13 residues. Trimming cost V 4 bases and J 6 bases; bases outside gene matches: 5. CDR3: CASSVGQADGYTF. CDR3 DNA: TGCGCCAGCAGCGTGGGACAGGCGGATGGCTACACCTTC.

The chain uses TRBV18 and TRBJ2-1; TRBD1 matches 9 bases. The germline gives CDR1 KGHSH, CDR2 LQKENI. This CDR3 spans 17 amino acids. The V gene end was trimmed by 0 bases and the J gene end by 2 bases; junction bases not matched to a gene: 5. CDR3 bases: TGTGCCAGCTCACCACCTCCGGGACAGGGAGCCTACAATGAGCAGTTCTTC. Translation gives CASSPPPGQGAYNEQFF.

The gene calls are TRBV2 and TRBJ2-2; D uncertain. The ends were cut back, 6 bases at V and 6 bases at J, with 17 bases in the middle. CDR1 is SNHLY, CDR2 FYNNEI, per germline. The CDR3 has 15 residues. CDR3 sequence: CASRSNGSPAGELFF. DNA of the CDR3: TGTGCCAGCAGAAGTAACGGCTCGCCAGCCGGGGAGCTGTTTTTT. Full variable domain (remainder filled in from reference TRBV2 and TRBJ2-2): EPEVTQTPSHQVTQMGQEVILRCVPISNHLYFYWYRQILGQKVEFLVSFYNNEISEKSEIFDDQFSVERPDGSNFTLKIRSTKLEDSAMYFCASRSNGSPAGELFFGEGSRLTVL.

V usage is TRBV6-7 and J usage is TRBJ2-5, with a possible D match to TRBD2 (5 bases). TRBV6-7 is annotated as an ORF whose role is uncertain. Trimming cost V 2 bases and J 3 bases, with 7 bases left between them. The CDR3 consists of 13 residues. This chain's CDR3 is CASSYGGEETQYF. The CDR3 bases are TGTGCCAGCAGTTACGGAGGCGAAGAGACCCAGTACTTC.

The chain links TRBV19 to TRBJ2-1; 9 bases fit TRBD2. Germline CDR1 LNHDA, CDR2 SQIVND (reference sequence). This CDR3 comprises 16 residues. The ends lost 5 bases at V and 6 bases at J; junction bases unmatched: 11. The DNA of the CDR3 is TGTGCCAGTAGTGAGCTAGCGGGGCCGTGGGGCAATGAGCAGTTCTTC. This gives the protein CASSELAGPWGNEQFF.

This clone was seen only a few times. The CDR3 DNA sequence: TGCGCCAGCAGCCACTATCGGGGGGAAGCTTTCTTT. Its protein is CASSHYRGEAFF. This chain uses TRBV4-3 with TRBJ1-1; possibly TRBD1 for D (5 bases). V gave up 3 bases and J gave up 8 bases, with 10 bases separating them. Germline-derived CDR1 and CDR2 are LGHNA and YSLEER. This CDR3 is built from 12 residues.

J is TRBJ2-2 and V is TRBV7-2; TRBD1 aligns across 9 bases. V lost 1 base and J lost 5; bases outside the gene matches: 8. The V gene's germline CDR1 is SGHTA and CDR2 FQGNSA. This CDR3 contains 17 residues. This CDR3 reads CASSLDRTGAGTGELFF. DNA for the CDR3: TGTGCCAGCAGCTTAGACCGGACAGGGGCGGGGACCGGGGAGCTGTTTTTT.

This clone occurred once. The V call is TRBV4-2, the J call TRBJ1-4, with 9 bases that match TRBD1. J gave up 5 bases and V 5 bases, and 3 bases lay outside the gene matches. CDR1 is LGHNA and CDR2 is YNFKEQ in the germline V gene. The CDR3 extends over 14 amino acids. Here the CDR3 DNA reads TGTGCCAGCAGCAGAGGACAGGGGAATGAAAAACTGTTTTTT. Encoded protein: CASSRGQGNEKLFF.

This chain links TRBV4-3 with TRBJ1-2; D not certain. The CDR3 has 13 amino acids. V was cut by 3 bases and J by 8 bases, with 13 bases left in between. In germline, CDR1 is LGHNA, CDR2 YSLEER. The CDR3 region is CASSHLPSDGYTF. CDR3 coding DNA: TGCGCCAGCAGCCACCTACCTAGTGACGGCTACACCTTC.

V usage is TRBV7-6 and J usage is TRBJ2-7, with a weak D call TRBD2 (7 bases). V dropped 4 bases and J dropped 0 bases, with 13 bases sitting between them. This CDR3 has 15 amino acids. The germline V gene has CDR1 SGHVS and CDR2 FNYEAQ. This CDR3 is CASSSKRDTSYEQYF. The DNA of the CDR3 is TGTGCCAGCAGCTCCAAGCGGGACACCTCCTACGAGCAGTACTTC.

The chain uses TRBV5-1 and TRBJ1-5; no firm D call. V lost 0 bases and J 0 bases, leaving 10 bases between the germline ends. Germline CDR1 and CDR2: SGHRS and YFSETQ. The CDR3 contains 16 residues. CDR3 protein: CASSLGAGDSNQPQHF. In DNA form, the CDR3 reads TGCGCCAGCAGCTTGGGGGCAGGAGATAGCAATCAGCCCCAGCATTTT.

This chain joins TRBV5-5 and TRBJ2-1; TRBD2 agrees at 8 bases. Trimming removed 0 bases from V and 2 bases from J; junction bases left unmatched: 4. There are 16 residues in the CDR3. The germline gives CDR1 SGHKS, CDR2 YYEKEE (reference sequence). Here the CDR3 reads CASSLAAGGTYNEQFF. CDR3 sequence (DNA): TGTGCCAGCAGCTTGGCGGCGGGGGGCACCTACAATGAGCAGTTCTTC.